This T cell receptor (beta chain) was sequenced for a study of CD4+ T cells in melanoma. Only in-frame clones appear in the TCRdb table, and some are missing; sequencing was by immunoSEQ multiplex PCR. This sample carries approximately 47,000 clones, about 88% of them seen once, and the ten largest clones take roughly 12%. The CDR3 runs 15 residues. Germline V gene data show CDR1 as SGHKS and CDR2 as YYEKEE (reference sequence). V lost 4 bases to trimming and J lost 2 bases, with 16 bases between them. As concerns this clone: The antigen is not known.

Regarding the study as a whole: Neoantigen-specific CD4+ T cells in melanoma reportedly had diverse differentiation states. A reported correlation linked neoantigen-specific CD4+ T cells to CD8+, macrophage and B cell function.

Sequencing input: peripheral blood. This chain joins TRBV5-5 and TRBJ2-7, with TRBD1 as a possible D gene (5 bases). This receptor was taken from a human donor with melanoma. CDR3 bases: TGTGCCAGCAGCAAAACAGGTACAAATGCCTACGAGCAGTACTTC. Residues: CASSKTGTNAYEQYF.